The subject of this entry is one T cell receptor (beta chain). This sample was included in a study of blood T cell repertoires in COVID-19. The repertoire was sequenced with immunoSEQ multiplex PCR; TCRdb's copy has only in-frame clones and lacks some. This sample has a few hundred thousand clones; about 90% occur once, and the top ten carry about 1.9%. Germline V gene data show CDR1 as MNHEY and CDR2 as SVGEGT. The junction had 9 bases not matched to a gene; V was cut back by 5 bases and J by 0 bases. This CDR3 spans 17 amino acids. This sequence joins TRBV6-2 or TRBV6-3 and TRBJ2-5, with 10 bases lining up with TRBD1. This clonotype was obtained from a man between 35 and 55 years old with active or convalescent COVID-19. The sequenced sample consisted of peripheral blood. The CDR3 here is CASSPTLGQGYQETQYF. The CDR3 coding sequence is TGTGCCAGCAGTCCGACCCTGGGACAGGGGTACCAAGAGACCCAGTACTTC.